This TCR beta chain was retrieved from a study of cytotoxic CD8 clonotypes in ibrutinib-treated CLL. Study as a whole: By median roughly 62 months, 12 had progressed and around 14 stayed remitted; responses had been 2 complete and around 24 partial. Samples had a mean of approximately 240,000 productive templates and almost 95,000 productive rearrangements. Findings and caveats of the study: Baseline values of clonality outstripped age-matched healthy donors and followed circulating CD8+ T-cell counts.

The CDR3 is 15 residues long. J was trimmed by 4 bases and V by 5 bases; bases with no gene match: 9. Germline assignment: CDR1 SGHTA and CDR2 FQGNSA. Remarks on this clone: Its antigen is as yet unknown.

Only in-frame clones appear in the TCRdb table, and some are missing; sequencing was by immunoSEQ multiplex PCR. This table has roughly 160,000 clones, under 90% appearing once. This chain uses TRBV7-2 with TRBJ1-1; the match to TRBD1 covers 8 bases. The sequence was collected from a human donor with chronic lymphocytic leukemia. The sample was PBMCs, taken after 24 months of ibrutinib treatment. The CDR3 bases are TGTGCCAGCAGCGACCGGACAGGGAAAAGCACTGAAGCTTTCTTT. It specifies CASSDRTGKSTEAFF. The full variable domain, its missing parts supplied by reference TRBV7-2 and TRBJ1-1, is GAGVSQSPSNKVTEKGKDVELRCDPISGHTALYWYRQSLGQGLEFLIYFQGNSAPDKSGLPSDRFSAERTGGSVSTLTIQRTQQEDSAVYLCASSDRTGKSTEAFFGQGTRLTVV.